This T cell receptor beta chain was sequenced during a study of a mutant IDH1 vaccine in newly diagnosed glioma. This clone was detected once. TCRdb's copy holds only in-frame clones and misses some; the assay was immunoSEQ multiplex PCR. Among over 75,000 clones listed, around 80% were seen once. Time point specified: baseline, week 1 (first vaccination visit). This sample's treatment: pre-vaccination baseline after standard-of-care therapy. Sequencing was performed on PBMCs, taken from a glioma patient treated with radiotherapy, temozolomide or both. The clonotype originates from a man aged 35 to 55 with glioma.

CDR3 residues: CASSPGLSGKTQYF. The CDR3 coding sequence is TGTGCCAGCAGCCCCGGACTCTCGGGCAAGACCCAGTACTTC. This chain joins TRBV7-2 and TRBJ2-5; possibly TRBD2 for D (5 bases). The CDR3 contains 14 residues. V lost 5 bases and J 6 bases, leaving 16 bases between the germline ends. Germline lookup yields CDR1 SGHTA and CDR2 FQGNSA.